These T cell receptor beta chains were read from a single sample in a study of T cells in Graves' hyperthyroidism and ophthalmopathy. Each CDR3 protein is one row after TCRdb ran MiXCR on the multiplex PCR reads. Of 500,000 to 750,000 distinct CDR3 sequences in the sample, less than 20% were seen once. The specimen was blood. These receptors were obtained from a woman between 25 and 40 years old with Graves' hyperthyroidism. Both conserved end residues are part of each CDR3. Each record gives: D gene, V gene, J gene, clone size, CDR3 protein, CDR3 DNA. A D gene is named only where the DNA matches it firmly. Rows may omit the clone size; those that give it use once, few, many or a size class.

TRBD2	TRBV7-6	TRBJ2-7	-	CASSLSPRLAGVYEQYF	TGTGCCAGCAGCCTCTCTCCTCGACTAGCGGGAGTCTACGAGCAGTACTTC
TRBD2	TRBV10-3	TRBJ2-7	few	CATLGTSGSYEQYF	TGTGCCACCCTCGGGACTAGCGGCTCCTACGAGCAGTACTTC
-	TRBV20-1	TRBJ1-1	-	CSGGRAFF	TGCAGTGGGGGTCGAGCTTTCTTT
-	TRBV19	TRBJ2-1	few	CASSIEQRAYNEQFF	TGTGCCAGTAGTATAGAACAGCGGGCGTACAATGAGCAGTTCTTC
TRBD1	TRBV28	TRBJ1-2	many	CASSLQDRISNYGYTF	TGTGCCAGCAGTTTACAGGACAGGATATCTAACTATGGCTACACCTTC
TRBD2	TRBV6-1	TRBJ2-7	many	CASSVRGDFSYEQYF	TGTGCCAGCAGTGTCCGGGGGGACTTTTCCTACGAGCAGTACTTC
-	TRBV7-8	TRBJ2-5	few	CASSWGGTKETQYF	TGTGCCAGCAGCTGGGGGGGGACAAAAGAGACCCAGTACTTC
TRBD1	TRBV29-1	TRBJ1-5	-	CSVEMGQGQPQHF	TGCAGCGTTGAGATGGGACAGGGTCAGCCCCAGCATTTT
TRBD1	TRBV7-9	TRBJ1-6	-	CASSLATGVNSPLHF	TGTGCCAGCAGCTTAGCGACAGGGGTCAATTCACCCCTCCACTTT
-	TRBV15	TRBJ1-5	-	CATNRDGPRNNQPQHF	TGTGCCACCAACAGAGATGGACCCAGAAACAATCAGCCCCAGCATTTT
TRBD1	TRBV28	TRBJ2-5	many	CASGRQGLETQYF	TGTGCCAGCGGGAGACAGGGGTTAGAGACCCAGTACTTC
TRBD1	TRBV11-2	TRBJ1-1	many	CASSLGQGEDIDTEAFF	TGTGCCAGCAGCTTAGGACAGGGGGAGGATATAGACACTGAAGCTTTCTTT
-	TRBV19	TRBJ2-1	few	CASSVPPGRDFNYNEQFF	TGTGCCAGTAGTGTCCCGCCCGGACGGGACTTCAACTACAATGAGCAGTTCTTC
TRBD2	TRBV5-1	TRBJ2-1	many	CASSVTSGKRIEQFF	TGCGCCAGCAGCGTAACTAGCGGGAAGCGAATTGAGCAGTTCTTC
TRBD2	TRBV28	TRBJ2-7	many	CASSFPLSGKPSSYEQYF	TGTGCCAGCAGTTTCCCCCTTAGCGGGAAGCCTAGCTCCTACGAGCAGTACTTC
-	TRBV27	TRBJ2-2	many	CASSRGANTGELFF	TGTGCCAGCAGTCGAGGGGCGAACACCGGGGAGCTGTTTTTT
TRBD1	TRBV9	TRBJ2-3	-	CASRAGTARTDTQYF	TGTGCCAGCAGAGCCGGGACAGCTCGCACAGATACGCAGTATTTT
-	TRBV5-1	TRBJ2-2	many	CASSLRDPGELFF	TGCGCCAGCAGCTTGAGGGATCCCGGGGAGCTGTTTTTT
-	TRBV10-3	TRBJ1-2	many	CAISESRRGANYGYTF	TGTGCCATCAGTGAGTCGAGGAGGGGAGCAAACTATGGCTACACCTTC
TRBD2	TRBV27	TRBJ2-1	many	CASKSLGLAGGPLVNEQFF	TGTGCCAGCAAATCACTGGGACTAGCGGGAGGGCCTCTGGTCAATGAGCAGTTCTTC
TRBD2	TRBV11-2	TRBJ2-3	many	CASSLGGGPFTDTQYF	TGTGCCAGCAGCTTAGGGGGGGGTCCATTTACAGATACGCAGTATTTT
-	TRBV29-1	TRBJ2-3	many	CSVRTIKASTDTQYF	TGCAGCGTCCGGACAATTAAGGCTAGCACAGATACGCAGTATTTT
-	TRBV2	TRBJ1-1	-	CASSADWIPLEAFF	TGTGCCAGCAGTGCGGACTGGATCCCCCTGGAAGCTTTCTTT
-	TRBV3-2	TRBJ2-4	-	CASSQEAIGLAVHIQYF	TGTGCCAGCAGCCAAGAAGCGATTGGACTAGCGGTACACATTCAGTACTTC
TRBD2	TRBV7-2	TRBJ2-5	many	CASSYPGGLETQYF	TGTGCCAGCAGCTACCCGGGGGGACTAGAGACCCAGTACTTC
TRBD2	TRBV12-3/TRBV12-4	TRBJ2-1	many	CASRWRGLAETSSYNEQFF	TGTGCCAGCAGATGGAGGGGACTAGCGGAGACAAGCTCCTACAATGAGCAGTTCTTC
TRBD2	TRBV27	TRBJ2-1	-	CASADTGTSKEQFF	TGTGCCAGTGCGGACACCGGGACTAGTAAAGAGCAGTTCTTC
TRBD2	TRBV27	TRBJ2-4	-	CASSQNPSGVNKNIQYF	TGTGCCAGCAGTCAGAACCCTAGCGGAGTAAACAAAAACATTCAGTACTTC
TRBD1	TRBV7-2	TRBJ2-7	few	CAGSLFGGGTGGLEQYF	TGTGCCGGCAGCTTATTCGGGGGGGGGACAGGGGGTCTGGAGCAGTACTTC
TRBD2	TRBV4-1	TRBJ2-1	few	CASGVSGSVNNEQFF	TGCGCCAGCGGGGTTAGCGGGAGTGTGAACAATGAGCAGTTCTTC
TRBD2	TRBV3-1	TRBJ2-7	few	CASSSYGLEGNEQYF	TGTGCCAGCAGCTCCTATGGACTAGAAGGGAACGAGCAGTACTTC
TRBD2	TRBV20-1	TRBJ2-4	-	CSASGTSGSFDIQYF	TGCAGTGCTAGTGGGACTAGCGGGAGTTTTGACATTCAGTACTTC
-	TRBV30	TRBJ2-2	-	CAWSQQAPSFNTGELFF	TGTGCCTGGAGTCAACAGGCCCCCTCTTTTAACACCGGGGAGCTGTTTTTT
-	TRBV12-3/TRBV12-4	TRBJ2-1	many	CASSLKEAYNEQFF	TGTGCCAGCAGTTTGAAGGAGGCCTACAATGAGCAGTTCTTC
TRBD1	TRBV15	TRBJ2-7	-	CATSRGRDRGYEQYF	TGTGCCACCAGCAGAGGCCGGGACAGGGGCTACGAGCAGTACTTC
-	TRBV28	TRBJ2-7	many	CASSLGSEGAGYEQYF	TGTGCCAGCAGTTTAGGTTCGGAGGGGGCTGGCTACGAGCAGTACTTC
-	TRBV20-1	TRBJ1-5	many	CSARDPGPINQPQHF	TGCAGTGCTAGAGATCCGGGCCCTATCAATCAGCCCCAGCATTTT
TRBD2	TRBV6-1	TRBJ2-3	-	CASSEKTSGSDTQYF	TGTGCCAGCAGTGAAAAGACTAGCGGGAGCGATACGCAGTATTTT
-	TRBV20-1	TRBJ2-2	-	CSARGGGELFF	TGCAGTGCTAGAGGGGGCGGGGAGCTGTTTTTT
-	TRBV19	TRBJ1-1	-	CASTRVQSSEAFF	TGTGCCAGTACTAGGGTACAAAGCTCCGAAGCTTTCTTT
TRBD2	TRBV7-2	TRBJ2-3	many	CASSRVREAAQYF	TGTGCCAGCAGCCGCGTTCGGGAGGCGGCGCAGTATTTT
-	TRBV7-9	TRBJ1-1	many	CASISDGPSAFF	TGTGCCAGCATCTCAGACGGACCCTCCGCTTTCTTT
TRBD2	TRBV5-1	TRBJ2-1	few	CASSLGLASYNEQFF	TGCGCCAGCAGCTTGGGACTAGCGTCCTACAATGAGCAGTTCTTC
TRBD2	TRBV7-3	TRBJ2-7	-	CASSLQSSSGSYEQYF	TGTGCCAGCAGCCTCCAGTCGTCTAGCGGGAGCTACGAGCAGTACTTC
TRBD2	TRBV5-1	TRBJ2-3	many	CASSFGLAGGPVGDTQYF	TGCGCCAGCAGCTTTGGACTAGCGGGAGGGCCAGTCGGAGATACGCAGTATTTT
-	TRBV12-3/TRBV12-4	TRBJ2-7	many	CASRSDGYEQYF	TGTGCCAGCAGATCGGACGGCTACGAGCAGTACTTC
-	TRBV24-1	TRBJ2-1	few	CATSDPRLISGSASEQFF	TGTGCCACCAGTGACCCCCGGCTAATTTCAGGGTCGGCCTCAGAGCAGTTCTTC
-	TRBV20-1	TRBJ2-7	few	CSASLVGNVGEQYF	TGCAGTGCTAGTTTAGTGGGGAACGTGGGCGAGCAGTACTTC
-	TRBV19	TRBJ1-4	-	CASSMWGREKLFF	TGTGCCAGTAGTATGTGGGGGCGTGAAAAACTGTTTTTT
-	TRBV20-1	TRBJ2-1	many	CSAMPLINEQFF	TGCAGTGCCATGCCTCTAATCAATGAGCAGTTCTTC